This T cell receptor beta chain was sequenced for a study of cytomegalovirus exposure and HLA in healthy donors. Germline V gene lookup returns CDR1 MNHEY and CDR2 SMNVEV (reference sequence). V gave up 5 bases and J gave up 3 bases; unmatched junction bases: 3. This CDR3 spans 15 amino acids. PCR used 60 Vbeta primers and 13 Jbeta primers. Assay used: immunoSEQ multiplex PCR; TCRdb lists only in-frame clones, some missing. The sample gives about 200,000 clones, 75% to 90% of which show up once; around 0.3% is in the top ten. This clone came up a few times. Material for sequencing was PBMCs. This chain uses TRBV27 with TRBJ2-1; TRBD2 matches 11 bases. This clonotype was obtained from a woman aged 25 to 39 in good health and CMV-seronegative. CDR3 nucleotides: TGTGCCAGCAGTCCAGGGACTAGCGGCTACAATGAGCAGTTCTTC. Translated: CASSPGTSGYNEQFF.